These T cell receptor beta chains were read from a single sample in a study of T cells in Graves' hyperthyroidism and ophthalmopathy. MiXCR, applied by TCRdb to the multiplex PCR reads, yields one record per CDR3 protein. The data show 40,000 or so distinct CDR3 sequences, about 50% seen once. The sequenced sample was blood. The receptors derive from a woman between 45 and 60 years old with Graves' hyperthyroidism that later progressed to Graves' ophthalmopathy. Each CDR3 is given with its conserved first and last residue. D genes are given only for firm matches. The size entry is marked missing in some rows and otherwise reads once, few, many or a size class.

TRBV7-6	medium-sized	TRBJ2-1	.	CASSHLLGTYNEQFF	TGTGCCAGCAGCCACTTACTAGGAACCTACAATGAGCAGTTCTTC
TRBV7-9	many	TRBJ2-1	.	CAPPWKTLLNEQFF	TGTGCCCCCCCTTGGAAGACCCTTTTGAATGAGCAGTTCTTC
TRBV20-1	.	TRBJ2-1	TRBD2	CSVLTSGLTKEQFF	TGCAGTGTTCTGACTAGCGGGTTAACCAAGGAGCAGTTCTTC
TRBV5-1	many	TRBJ1-4	.	CASSTGGGGKDEKLFF	TGCGCCAGCAGCACCGGAGGAGGGGGAAAGGATGAAAAACTGTTTTTT
TRBV11-3	many	TRBJ1-2	TRBD1	CASSLGRQGYYGYTF	TGTGCCAGCAGCTTAGGGCGACAGGGATACTATGGCTACACCTTC
TRBV7-9	.	TRBJ1-1	.	CASSEGGANEAFF	TGTGCCAGCAGCGAAGGAGGAGCTAATGAAGCTTTCTTT
TRBV30	many	TRBJ2-3	.	CAWSVAGTDTQYF	TGTGCCTGGAGTGTTGCGGGCACAGATACGCAGTATTTT
TRBV6-5	.	TRBJ2-6	TRBD1	CASSYQGAATEAF	TGTGCCAGCAGTTATCAGGGGGCTGCCACTGAAGCTTTC
TRBV7-6	many	TRBJ2-2	.	CASSPSGVSGELFF	TGTGCCAGCAGCCCCTCCGGTGTTTCCGGGGAGCTGTTTTTT
TRBV27	.	TRBJ2-2	.	CASYRELFF	TGTGCCAGTTACCGGGAGCTGTTTTTT
TRBV19	many	TRBJ2-2	.	CASIGLLNTGELFF	TGTGCCAGTATTGGACTACTGAACACCGGGGAGCTGTTTTTT
TRBV12-3/TRBV12-4	many	TRBJ1-2	TRBD1	CASSSDRGHGYTF	TGTGCCAGCAGTTCCGACAGGGGGCATGGCTACACCTTC
TRBV5-1	many	TRBJ2-7	.	CASSLPSYEQYF	TGCGCCAGCAGCTTACCATCCTACGAGCAGTACTTC
TRBV6-1	many	TRBJ1-3	.	CASLLEISGNTIYF	TGTGCCAGTCTCCTCGAGATCTCTGGAAACACCATATATTTT
TRBV2	.	TRBJ2-2	.	CASSARGNTGELFF	TGTGCCAGCAGTGCCCGAGGGAACACCGGGGAGCTGTTTTTT
TRBV12-3/TRBV12-4	.	TRBJ2-7	TRBD2	CASSHGTIPGQYF	TGTGCCAGCAGCCATGGGACTATCCCCGGGCAGTACTTC
TRBV2	.	TRBJ2-1	TRBD2	CASKGTSGEFFHEQFF	TGTGCCAGCAAAGGGACTAGCGGGGAGTTCTTCCATGAGCAGTTCTTC
TRBV5-1	many	TRBJ2-3	.	CASSLGLSGTRGSDTQYF	TGCGCCAGCAGCTTGGGGTTAAGTGGGACACGAGGATCAGATACGCAGTATTTT
TRBV9	.	TRBJ2-7	TRBD2	CASSVGGSTYEQYF	TGTGCCAGCAGCGTAGGCGGGAGTACCTACGAGCAGTACTTC
TRBV9	.	TRBJ1-2	.	CASSVAGGAVAGHPNYGYTF	TGTGCCAGCAGCGTAGCTGGGGGGGCGGTAGCGGGACACCCTAACTATGGCTACACCTTC
TRBV20-1	many	TRBJ2-5	.	CSARLRGIPQGTQYF	TGCAGTGCTAGATTGCGGGGCATACCCCAGGGGACCCAGTACTTC
TRBV10-2	many	TRBJ2-5	.	CASTRGEETQYF	TGCGCCAGCACCAGAGGCGAAGAGACCCAGTACTTC
TRBV6-2/TRBV6-3	many	TRBJ1-2	.	CASSYGGLLLQDGYTF	TGTGCCAGCAGTTACGGGGGACTCCTTCTCCAGGATGGCTACACCTTC
TRBV6-6	.	TRBJ2-7	TRBD2	CASSLGTSVSEQYF	TGTGCCAGCAGCCTCGGGACTAGTGTAAGCGAGCAGTACTTC
TRBV5-4	many	TRBJ2-5	TRBD2	CASSLALAGKETQYF	TGTGCCAGCAGCTTGGCGCTAGCGGGGAAAGAGACCCAGTACTTC
TRBV5-1	.	TRBJ2-7	.	CASSPYIGGRQYF	TGCGCCAGCAGTCCATATATAGGGGGGCGGCAGTACTTC
TRBV2	.	TRBJ2-7	.	CASTLSRYEQYF	TGTGCCAGCACCCTCAGTCGATACGAGCAGTACTTC
TRBV3-1	many	TRBJ1-6	TRBD1	CASSPGTGNSPLHF	TGTGCCAGCAGCCCTGGGACAGGGAATTCACCCCTCCACTTT
TRBV19	many	TRBJ1-6	.	CASTQAVNYNSPLHF	TGTGCCAGTACCCAGGCAGTCAATTATAATTCACCCCTCCACTTT
TRBV10-3	.	TRBJ1-1	.	CAISDGGYESNTEAFF	TGTGCCATCAGTGATGGCGGGTATGAGTCGAACACTGAAGCTTTCTTT
TRBV28	many	TRBJ2-7	.	CASTPLDQPYEQYF	TGTGCCAGCACTCCCCTGGATCAGCCCTACGAGCAGTACTTC
TRBV7-3	many	TRBJ1-1	.	CASTPGVIMEAFF	TGTGCCAGCACCCCAGGCGTAATCATGGAAGCTTTCTTT
TRBV20-1	.	TRBJ2-7	TRBD2	CSAKGLAGGTGELYF	TGCAGTGCCAAAGGACTAGCGGGAGGCACCGGGGAGCTGTACTTC
TRBV9	many	TRBJ1-1	.	CASSAPGSTEAFF	TGTGCCAGCAGCGCTCCGGGGTCAACTGAAGCTTTCTTT
TRBV9	many	TRBJ2-2	.	CASSASWDGELFF	TGTGCCAGCAGCGCAAGTTGGGACGGGGAGCTGTTTTTT
TRBV19	many	TRBJ1-1	.	CASSPSAGLGTEAFF	TGTGCCAGTAGCCCCTCGGCAGGGTTGGGCACTGAAGCTTTCTTT
TRBV5-1	once	TRBJ2-7	TRBD2	CASSPRAGDLGEQYF	TGCGCCAGCAGCCCCCGGGCGGGAGATTTGGGAGAGCAGTACTTC
TRBV30	many	TRBJ1-1	.	CAWGSGNTEAFF	TGTGCCTGGGGGTCGGGGAACACTGAAGCTTTCTTT
TRBV2	many	TRBJ2-5	TRBD2	CASSWGTSGEETQYF	TGTGCCAGCAGTTGGGGTACTAGCGGGGAAGAGACCCAGTACTTC
TRBV5-4	many	TRBJ2-7	.	CASSLANYEQYF	TGTGCCAGCAGCTTGGCAAACTACGAGCAGTACTTC